What follows is one T cell receptor beta chain and its context. This sample was included in a study of blood T cell repertoires in COVID-19. Profiled with immunoSEQ multiplex PCR; TCRdb holds only in-frame clones, not every one. This sample yields 400,000 to 450,000 clones, of which 75% to 90% are seen a single time; roughly 1.1% belongs to the top ten. V lost 0 bases and J lost 0; bases outside the gene matches: 10. CDR1 is SGDLS, CDR2 YYNGEE, per germline. The CDR3 has 19 amino acids. Material: PBMCs or T cells enriched from blood (not recorded which). This rearrangement joins TRBV9 to TRBJ2-1; 9 bases are a match to TRBD2. This clonotype was sampled from a young man who had recovered from COVID-19. CDR3 protein: CASSVATGTSFSSYNEQFF. The CDR3 coding sequence is TGTGCCAGCAGCGTAGCTACAGGGACTAGCTTTAGCTCCTACAATGAGCAGTTCTTC.